Below are 15 T cell receptor beta chains sequenced from a single sample in a study of T cells in localized non-small cell lung cancer (dated by TCRdb to about 2020). Library method: the immunoSEQ multiplex PCR assay. TCRdb took this table from immuneACCESS and kept in-frame rearrangements with V and J called. Such tables lack part of the clones; where checked against another copy, unresolved V genes explain under half of the gap, and the rest is unexplained. The sample table lists approximately 23,000 clones, approximately 87% of them with a count of one. Of the sample, less than 7% falls within the top ten clones. Sequenced material: PBMCs, taken before any cancer treatment. The receptor set was obtained from a man between 40 and 75 years old with stage II lung adenocarcinoma.

The chain combines TRBV5-6 with TRBJ1-2, with a weak D call TRBD1 (6 bases). Germline CDR1 SGHDT, CDR2 YYEEEE. Trimming took 1 base from V and 4 from J, leaving 17 bases between them. This CDR3 region has 16 residues. In DNA, the CDR3 is TGTGCCAGCAGCTTGATGGGGACATCCCCTTCCTATGGCTACACCTTC. It encodes CASSLMGTSPSYGYTF.

The chain carries TRBV28 and TRBJ1-4, with D perhaps matching TRBD1 (5 bases). V was pared by 6 bases and J by 0 bases, with 11 bases between. The CDR3 consists of 15 residues. Germline V gene data show CDR1 as MDHEN and CDR2 as SYDVKM. CDR3 DNA sequence: TGTGCCAGCAGGGGACGGAAGACAACTAATGAAAAACTGTTTTTT. Translated, it gives CASRGRKTTNEKLFF.

This chain connects TRBV19 to TRBJ2-3; TRBD1 is a possible D gene (5 bases). The CDR3 spans 13 residues. Germline values: CDR1 LNHDA, CDR2 SQIVND (reference sequence). Deletions cut 4 bases from V and 3 bases from J, with 8 bases between. The CDR3 DNA reads as TGTGCCAGTAGTAAGGGGCTGACAGATACGCAGTATTTT. Encoded protein: CASSKGLTDTQYF. The full variable domain, in which reference TRBV19 and TRBJ2-3 provide the parts outside the CDR3, is DGGITQSPKYLFRKEGQNVTLSCEQNLNHDAMYWYRQDPGQGLRLIYYSQIVNDFQKGDIAEGYSVSREKKESFPLTVTSAQKNPTAFYLCASSKGLTDTQYFGPGTRLTVL.

This chain uses TRBV14 with TRBJ2-1; D gene uncertain. The CDR3 has 13 residues. V lost 0 bases to trimming and J lost 4 bases, with 4 bases between them. CDR1 is SGHDN, CDR2 FVKESK, per germline. The CDR3 DNA reads as TGTGCCAGCAGCCAAGAGGGATACAATGAGCAGTTCTTC. Protein sequence: CASSQEGYNEQFF.

The J gene is TRBJ1-3, the V gene TRBV5-1; tentative D call: TRBD1 (6 bases). The CDR3 contains 15 residues. CDR1 SGHRS and CDR2 YFSETQ come from the germline V gene. Trimming pared 1 base from V and 0 bases from J, leaving 8 bases between. CDR3: CASSLWDNSGNTIYF. The CDR3 DNA reads TGCGCCAGCAGCTTGTGGGACAACTCTGGAAACACCATATATTTT.

This chain links TRBV9 with TRBJ2-1; 11 bases align to TRBD2. The CDR3 contains 15 residues. Looked up from germline, CDR1 is SGDLS and CDR2 is YYNGEE. The J segment lost 6 bases and the V segment lost 0 bases, leaving 2 bases of the junction unmatched. CDR3 region: CASSVGLAGGNEQFF. CDR3 nucleotides: TGTGCCAGCAGCGTAGGGCTAGCGGGGGGCAATGAGCAGTTCTTC. The full variable domain, rest sourced from reference TRBV9 and TRBJ2-1, is DSGVTQTPKHLITATGQRVTLRCSPRSGDLSVYWYQQSLDQGLQFLIQYYNGEERAKGNILERFSAQQFPDLHSELNLSSLELGDSALYFCASSVGLAGGNEQFFGPGTRLTVL.

The rearrangement joins TRBV7-9 to TRBJ1-1; D unresolved. This CDR3 comprises 11 residues. From germline, CDR1 is SEHNR and CDR2 FQNEAQ (reference sequence). V lost 5 bases and J 13 bases, leaving 14 bases between the germline ends. Here the CDR3 DNA reads TGTGCCAGCAGCCTGGGATCAGATGATTTCTTT. Protein product: CASSLGSDDFF.

The chain links TRBV6-1 to TRBJ1-2; 10 nucleotides line up with TRBD1. Unmatched junction bases numbered 5, after V lost 5 bases and J lost 5 bases. From germline, CDR1 is MNHNS and CDR2 SASEGT. This CDR3 has 14 amino acids. The CDR3 nucleotides read TGTGCCAGCAGTATAGGGACAGGGGAATATGGCTACACCTTC. Protein product: CASSIGTGEYGYTF.

The chain couples TRBV19 to TRBJ2-7, with a tentative D call TRBD2 (6 bases). Germline V gene sequence: CDR1 LNHDA, CDR2 SQIVND (reference sequence). The V and J ends lost 3 bases and 4 bases respectively, with 16 bases between them. This CDR3 has 15 amino acids. The CDR3, as DNA: TGTGCCAGTAGTATCGCCGGGACTGCGGGGTACGAGCAGTACTTC. Translated, it gives CASSIAGTAGYEQYF.

In its sample, this clone was seen once. The V call is TRBV6-5, the J call TRBJ2-7, with a weak D call TRBD1 (5 bases). CDR3 size: 14 residues. Germline-derived CDR1 and CDR2 are MNHEY and SVGAGI. The ends were cut back, 4 bases at V and 2 bases at J, with 12 bases in the middle. CDR3 sequence (DNA): TGTGCCAGCAGTTCCGCAAGGGGCACCTACGAGCAGTACTTC. As protein: CASSSARGTYEQYF.

This chain uses TRBV6-1 with TRBJ2-7; D ambiguous. Germline-derived CDR1 and CDR2 are MNHNS and SASEGT. This CDR3 spans 15 amino acids. The V and J ends lost 1 base and 2 bases respectively, with 12 bases between them. CDR3 sequence (DNA): TGTGCCAGCAGTGAAGAGGCAGGTGTAACCTACGAGCAGTACTTC. Translating gives CASSEEAGVTYEQYF.

The V and J genes are TRBV19 and TRBJ2-3; 9 bases map to TRBD2. The germline V gene encodes CDR1 LNHDA and CDR2 SQIVND (reference sequence). V gave up 4 bases and J gave up 9 bases; unmatched junction bases: 11. The CDR3 runs to 15 residues. CDR3 nucleotides: TGTGCCAGTAGTACTGGCGGGGGGGCCTCGTCCACGCAGTATTTT. It translates to CASSTGGGASSTQYF.

V usage is TRBV15 and J usage is TRBJ1-1, with D possibly matching TRBD1 (5 bases). V was shortened by 5 bases and J by 7 bases, with 11 bases between the two germline ends. The CDR3 length is 12 residues. Germline CDR1 is LNHNV and CDR2 is YYDKDF (reference sequence). The CDR3 spells CATSDRGIEAFF. In DNA form, the CDR3 reads TGTGCCACCAGCGACAGAGGGATTGAAGCTTTCTTT.

V usage is TRBV5-6 and J usage is TRBJ2-3; D gene uncertain. V lost 4 bases and J lost 4, with 10 bases in between. CDR3 length equals 13 residues. Germline CDR1 and CDR2: SGHDT and YYEEEE. The CDR3 DNA reads as TGTGCCAGCAGCCCGATAGTTTCAGATACGCAGTATTTT. It encodes CASSPIVSDTQYF.

This sequence joins TRBV30 and TRBJ2-1, with 7 bases lining up with TRBD2. Germline V CDR1 and CDR2: GTSNPN, SVGIG (reference sequence). The length of the CDR3 is 15 residues. The junction had 12 bases not matched to a gene; V was cut back by 3 bases and J by 7 bases. The CDR3 region has the DNA TGTGCCTGGAGGACCATGGGGGGGTCTTCTAATGAGCAGTTCTTC. This sequence encodes CAWRTMGGSSNEQFF.